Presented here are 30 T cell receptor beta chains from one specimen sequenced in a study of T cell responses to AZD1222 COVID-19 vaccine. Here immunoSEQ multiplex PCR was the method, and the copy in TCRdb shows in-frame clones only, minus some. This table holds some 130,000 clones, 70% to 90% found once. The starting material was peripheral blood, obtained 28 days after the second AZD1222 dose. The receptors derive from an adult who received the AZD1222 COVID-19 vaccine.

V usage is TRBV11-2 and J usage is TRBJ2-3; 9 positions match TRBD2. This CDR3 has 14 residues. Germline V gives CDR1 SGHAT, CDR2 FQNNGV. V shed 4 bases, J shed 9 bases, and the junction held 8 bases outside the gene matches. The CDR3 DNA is TGTGCCAGCAGCTCCCGGACTAGCGTTGACACGCAGTATTTT. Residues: CASSSRTSVDTQYF.

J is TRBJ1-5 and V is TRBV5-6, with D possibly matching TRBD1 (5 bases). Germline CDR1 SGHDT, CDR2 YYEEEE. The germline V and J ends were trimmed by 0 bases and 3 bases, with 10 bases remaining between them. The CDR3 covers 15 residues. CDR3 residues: CASSLGQGVNQPQHF. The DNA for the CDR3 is TGTGCCAGCAGCTTGGGGCAGGGCGTCAATCAGCCCCAGCATTTT.

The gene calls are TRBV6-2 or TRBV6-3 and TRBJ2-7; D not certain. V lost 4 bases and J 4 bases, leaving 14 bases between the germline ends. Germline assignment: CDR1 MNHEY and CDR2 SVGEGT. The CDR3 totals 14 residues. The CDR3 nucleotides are TGTGCCAGCAGTTCGGTCCGAACTCTTTACGAGCAGTACTTC. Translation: CASSSVRTLYEQYF.

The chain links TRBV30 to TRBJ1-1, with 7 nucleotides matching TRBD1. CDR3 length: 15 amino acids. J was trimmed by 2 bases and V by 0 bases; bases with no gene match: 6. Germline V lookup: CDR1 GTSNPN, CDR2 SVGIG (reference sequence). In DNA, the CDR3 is TGTGCCTGGAGTGTACTCGACAGGGTAAACACTGAAGCTTTCTTT. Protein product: CAWSVLDRVNTEAFF.

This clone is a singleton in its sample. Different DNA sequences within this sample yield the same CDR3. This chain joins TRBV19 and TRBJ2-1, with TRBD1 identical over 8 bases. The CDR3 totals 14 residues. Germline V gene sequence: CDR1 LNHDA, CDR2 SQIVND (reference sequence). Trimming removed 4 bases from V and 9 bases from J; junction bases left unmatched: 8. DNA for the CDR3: TGTGCCAGTAGTACTTCAGGGGGCTTAGGTGAGCAGTTCTTC. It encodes CASSTSGGLGEQFF.

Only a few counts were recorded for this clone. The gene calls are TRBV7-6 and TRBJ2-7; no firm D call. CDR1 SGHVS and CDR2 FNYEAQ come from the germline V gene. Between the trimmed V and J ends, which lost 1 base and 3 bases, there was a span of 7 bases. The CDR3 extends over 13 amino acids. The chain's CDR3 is CASSLGPNYEQYF. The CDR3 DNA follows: TGTGCCAGCAGCTTAGGTCCGAACTACGAGCAGTACTTC. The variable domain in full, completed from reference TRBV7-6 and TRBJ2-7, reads GAGVSQSPRYKVTKRGQDVALRCDPISGHVSLYWYRQALGQGPEFLTYFNYEAQQDKSGLPNDRFSAERPEGSISTLTIQRTEQRDSAMYRCASSLGPNYEQYFGPGTRLTVT.

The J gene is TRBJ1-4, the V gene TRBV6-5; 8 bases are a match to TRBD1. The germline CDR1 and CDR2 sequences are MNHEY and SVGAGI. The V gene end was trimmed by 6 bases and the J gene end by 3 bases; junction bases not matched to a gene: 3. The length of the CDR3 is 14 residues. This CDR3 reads CASRNRGANEKLFF. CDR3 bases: TGTGCCAGCAGAAACAGGGGGGCTAATGAAAAACTGTTTTTT.

The CDR3 DNA reads TGTGCCAGCAGCTCGGACTGGTCCAATGAGCAGTTCTTC. Translating it yields CASSSDWSNEQFF. The chain combines TRBV7-9 with TRBJ2-1; the D gene is possibly TRBD2 (5 bases). The V end lost 4 bases, the J end lost 6 bases, and 10 bases lay between the germline ends. CDR3 size: 13 residues. The germline CDR1 and CDR2 sequences are SEHNR and FQNEAQ (reference sequence).

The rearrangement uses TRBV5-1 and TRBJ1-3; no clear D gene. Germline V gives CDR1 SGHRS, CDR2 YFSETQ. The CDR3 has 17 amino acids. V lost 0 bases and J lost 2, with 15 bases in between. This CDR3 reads CASSLDPGFEAGNTIYF. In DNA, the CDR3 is TGCGCCAGCAGCTTGGACCCCGGGTTTGAGGCTGGAAACACCATATATTTT.

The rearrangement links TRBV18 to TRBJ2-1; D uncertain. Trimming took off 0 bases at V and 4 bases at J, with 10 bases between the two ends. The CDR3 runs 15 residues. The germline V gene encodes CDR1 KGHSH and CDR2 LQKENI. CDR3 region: CASSPPATVYNEQFF. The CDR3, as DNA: TGTGCCAGCTCACCACCTGCTACTGTTTACAATGAGCAGTTCTTC. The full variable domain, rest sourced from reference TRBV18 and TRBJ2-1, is NAGVMQNPRHLVRRRGQEARLRCSPMKGHSHVYWYRQLPEEGLKFMVYLQKENIIDESGMPKERFSAEFPKEGPSILRIQQVVRGDSAAYFCASSPPATVYNEQFFGPGTRLTVL.

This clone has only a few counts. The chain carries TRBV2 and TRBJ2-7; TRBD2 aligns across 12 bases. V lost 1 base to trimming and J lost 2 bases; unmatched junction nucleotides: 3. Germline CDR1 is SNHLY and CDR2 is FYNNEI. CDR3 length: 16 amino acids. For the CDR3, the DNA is TGTGCCAGCAGTGAAGTACTAGCGGGAGGAGCCTACGAGCAGTACTTC. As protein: CASSEVLAGGAYEQYF.

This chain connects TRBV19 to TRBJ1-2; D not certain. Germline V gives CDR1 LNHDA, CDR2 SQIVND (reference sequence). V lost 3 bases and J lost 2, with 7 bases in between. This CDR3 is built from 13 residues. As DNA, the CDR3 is TGTGCCAGTAGTATGGGTGGAAACTATGGCTACACCTTC. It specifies CASSMGGNYGYTF.

The CDR3 DNA reads TGTGCCACACCCCGCGCCCCGGCGGGGACAACTAATGAAAAACTGTTTTTT. Amino acid sequence: CATPRAPAGTTNEKLFF. This chain links TRBV5-8 with TRBJ1-4; D gene unclear. Trimming removed 9 bases at V and 0 bases at J, with 21 bases between. CDR3 length equals 17 residues. Per germline, CDR1 SGHTS and CDR2 YDEGEE. The entire variable domain, with the rest obtained from reference TRBV5-8 and TRBJ1-4, is as follows: EAGVTQSPTHLIKTRGQQATLRCSPISGHTSVYWYQQALGLGLQFLLWYDEGEERNRGNFPPRFSGRQFPNYSSELNVNALELEDSALYLCATPRAPAGTTNEKLFFGSGTQLSVL.

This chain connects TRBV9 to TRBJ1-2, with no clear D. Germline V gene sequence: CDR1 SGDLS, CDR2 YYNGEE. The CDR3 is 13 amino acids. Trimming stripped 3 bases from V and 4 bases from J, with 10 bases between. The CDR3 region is CASSGTQSYGYTF. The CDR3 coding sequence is TGTGCCAGCAGCGGGACCCAATCCTATGGCTACACCTTC. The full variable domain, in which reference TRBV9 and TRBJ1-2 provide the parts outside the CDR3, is DSGVTQTPKHLITATGQRVTLRCSPRSGDLSVYWYQQSLDQGLQFLIQYYNGEERAKGNILERFSAQQFPDLHSELNLSSLELGDSALYFCASSGTQSYGYTFGSGTRLTVV.

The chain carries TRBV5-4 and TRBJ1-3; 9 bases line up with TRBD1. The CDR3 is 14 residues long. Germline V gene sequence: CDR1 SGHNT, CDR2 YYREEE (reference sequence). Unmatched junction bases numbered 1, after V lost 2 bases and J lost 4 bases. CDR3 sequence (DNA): TGTGCCAGCAGCTTACAGGGGGCGGGAAACACCATATATTTT. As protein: CASSLQGAGNTIYF.

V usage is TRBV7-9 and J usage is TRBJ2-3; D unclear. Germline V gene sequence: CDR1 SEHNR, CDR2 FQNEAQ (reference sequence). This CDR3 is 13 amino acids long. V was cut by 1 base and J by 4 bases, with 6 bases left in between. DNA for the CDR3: TGTGCCAGCAGCTTAGGGAATTCAGATACGCAGTATTTT. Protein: CASSLGNSDTQYF.

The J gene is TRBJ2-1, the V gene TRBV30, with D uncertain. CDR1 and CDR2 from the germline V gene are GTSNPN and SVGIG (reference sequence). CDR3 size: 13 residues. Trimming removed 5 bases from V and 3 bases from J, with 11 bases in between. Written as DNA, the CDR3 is TGTGCCTGGCCTAGGGTTAGCTACAATGAGCAGTTCTTC. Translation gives CAWPRVSYNEQFF.

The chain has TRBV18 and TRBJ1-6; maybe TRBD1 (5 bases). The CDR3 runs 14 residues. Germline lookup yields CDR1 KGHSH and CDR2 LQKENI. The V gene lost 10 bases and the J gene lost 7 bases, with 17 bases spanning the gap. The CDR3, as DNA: TGTGCCACCACTTCCGGGACCCTGAATTCACCCCTCCACTTT. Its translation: CATTSGTLNSPLHF.

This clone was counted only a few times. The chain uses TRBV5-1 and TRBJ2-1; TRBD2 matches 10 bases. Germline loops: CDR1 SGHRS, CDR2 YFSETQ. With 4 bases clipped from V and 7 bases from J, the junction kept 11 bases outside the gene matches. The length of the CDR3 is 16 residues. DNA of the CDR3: TGCGCCAGCAGCGACCGGGAGCGGGAGGGCCTAAATGAGCAGTTCTTC. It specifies CASSDREREGLNEQFF.

Here the CDR3 DNA reads TGTGCCAGCAGCATGGAGGTTAATTCACCCCTCCACTTT. Its protein product is CASSMEVNSPLHF. This rearrangement joins TRBV7-9 to TRBJ1-6; D gene ambiguous. Germline V gene data show CDR1 as SEHNR and CDR2 as FQNEAQ (reference sequence). CDR3 length: 13 residues. With 5 bases removed from V and 6 bases from J, the gap between germline ends came to 8 bases. Supplemented by reference TRBV7-9 and TRBJ1-6, the full variable domain reads DTGVSQNPRHKITKRGQNVTFRCDPISEHNRLYWYRQTLGQGPEFLTYFQNEAQLEKSRLLSDRFSAERPKGSFSTLEIQRTEQGDSAMYLCASSMEVNSPLHFGNGTRLTVT.

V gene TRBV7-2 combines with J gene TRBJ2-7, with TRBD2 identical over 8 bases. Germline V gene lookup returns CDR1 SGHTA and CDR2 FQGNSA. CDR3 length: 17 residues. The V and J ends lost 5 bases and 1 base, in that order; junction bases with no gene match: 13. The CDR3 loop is CASSQIPTSGLSYEQYF. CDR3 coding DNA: TGTGCCAGCAGCCAGATTCCCACTAGCGGACTATCCTACGAGCAGTACTTC.

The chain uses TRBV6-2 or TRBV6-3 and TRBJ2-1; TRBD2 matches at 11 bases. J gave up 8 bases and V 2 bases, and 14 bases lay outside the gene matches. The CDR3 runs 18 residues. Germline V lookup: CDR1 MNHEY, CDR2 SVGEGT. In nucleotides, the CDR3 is TGTGCCAGCAGTTACCCTACTAGCGGGGGCTCTGGGGGTCATGAGCAGTTCTTC. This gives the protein CASSYPTSGGSGGHEQFF.

CDR3 DNA sequence: TGTGCCAGCAGTTGGGTTCTAGCGGATCACAATGAGCAGTTCTTC. Amino acid sequence: CASSWVLADHNEQFF. V usage is TRBV7-9 and J usage is TRBJ2-1, with TRBD2 identical over 7 bases. The junction had 10 bases not matched to a gene; V was cut back by 6 bases and J by 5 bases. Germline V gene data show CDR1 as SEHNR and CDR2 as FQNEAQ (reference sequence). The CDR3 extends over 15 amino acids. Full variable domain (remainder filled in from reference TRBV7-9 and TRBJ2-1): DTGVSQNPRHKITKRGQNVTFRCDPISEHNRLYWYRQTLGQGPEFLTYFQNEAQLEKSRLLSDRFSAERPKGSFSTLEIQRTEQGDSAMYLCASSWVLADHNEQFFGPGTRLTVL.

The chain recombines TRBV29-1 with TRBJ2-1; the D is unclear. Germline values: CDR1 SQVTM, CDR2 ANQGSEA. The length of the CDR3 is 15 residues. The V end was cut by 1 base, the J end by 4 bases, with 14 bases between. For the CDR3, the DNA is TGCAGCGTTGAAGCTCGGGTAAGGGATTACAATGAGCAGTTCTTC. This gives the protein CSVEARVRDYNEQFF.

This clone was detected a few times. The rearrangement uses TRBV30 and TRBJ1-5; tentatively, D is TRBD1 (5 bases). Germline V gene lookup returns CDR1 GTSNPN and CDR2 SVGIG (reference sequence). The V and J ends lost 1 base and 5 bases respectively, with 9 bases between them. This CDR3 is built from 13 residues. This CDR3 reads CAWSGGGDQPQHF. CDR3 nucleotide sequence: TGTGCCTGGAGTGGAGGAGGGGATCAGCCCCAGCATTTT.

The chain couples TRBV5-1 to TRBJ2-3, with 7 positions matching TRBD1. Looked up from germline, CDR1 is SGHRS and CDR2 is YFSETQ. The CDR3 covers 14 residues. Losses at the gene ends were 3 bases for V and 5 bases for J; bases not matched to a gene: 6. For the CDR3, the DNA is TGCGCCAGCAGCTCGGACAGGATGGGAGATACGCAGTATTTT. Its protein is CASSSDRMGDTQYF.

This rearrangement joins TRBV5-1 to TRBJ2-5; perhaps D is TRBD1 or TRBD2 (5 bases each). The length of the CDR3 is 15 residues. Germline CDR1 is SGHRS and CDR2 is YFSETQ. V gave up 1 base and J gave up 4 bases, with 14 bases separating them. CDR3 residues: CASSLSGYGGETQYF. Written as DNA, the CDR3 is TGCGCCAGCAGCTTGTCAGGGTATGGGGGAGAGACCCAGTACTTC.

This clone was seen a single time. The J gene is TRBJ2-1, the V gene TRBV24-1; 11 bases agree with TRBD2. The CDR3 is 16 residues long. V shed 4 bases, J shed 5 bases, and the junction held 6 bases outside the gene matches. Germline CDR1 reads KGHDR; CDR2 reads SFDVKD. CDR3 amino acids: CATSDSLAGVDNEQFF. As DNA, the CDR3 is TGTGCCACCAGTGACTCACTAGCGGGAGTTGACAATGAGCAGTTCTTC.

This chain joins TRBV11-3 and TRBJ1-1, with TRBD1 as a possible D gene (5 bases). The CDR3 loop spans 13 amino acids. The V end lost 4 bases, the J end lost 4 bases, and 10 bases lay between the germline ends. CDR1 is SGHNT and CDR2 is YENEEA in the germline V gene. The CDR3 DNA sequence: TGTGCCAGCAGCTCGAGGGGTGGCACTGAAGCTTTCTTT. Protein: CASSSRGGTEAFF.

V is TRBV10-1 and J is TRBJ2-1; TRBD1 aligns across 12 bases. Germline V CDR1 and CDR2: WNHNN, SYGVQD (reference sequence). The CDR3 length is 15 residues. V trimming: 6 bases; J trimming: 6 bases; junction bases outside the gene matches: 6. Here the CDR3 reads CASSAPGQGANEQFF. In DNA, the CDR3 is TGCGCCAGCAGCGCCCCGGGACAGGGGGCCAATGAGCAGTTCTTC.